The rows below give T cell receptor beta chains drawn from one sample of a study of T cell responses to AZD1222 COVID-19 vaccine. Produced via immunoSEQ multiplex PCR; TCRdb's table is partial and in-frame only. In the table there are approximately 110,000 clones, about 85% of which are singletons. The specimen comprised peripheral blood, sampled 28 days after the second AZD1222 dose. All receptors derive from an adult who received the AZD1222 COVID-19 vaccine. Both conserved end residues are part of each CDR3. Each record gives: clone size, D gene, J gene, V gene, CDR3 length, CDR3 protein, CDR3 DNA. A D gene is named only where the DNA matches it firmly. Not all rows give a size; the values are once, few, many and, for expanded clones, a class.

.	.	TRBJ1-1	TRBV12-3/TRBV12-4	12	CASSLTLLEAFF	TGTGCCAGCAGCTTGACACTCCTTGAAGCTTTCTTT
.	TRBD1	TRBJ2-6	TRBV5-1	16	CASKGRGRSGANVLTF	TGCGCCAGCAAAGGCAGGGGGCGTTCTGGGGCCAACGTCCTGACTTTC
.	.	TRBJ2-2	TRBV24-1	16	CATSDRLAGYTGELFF	TGTGCCACCAGTGATAGGTTGGCGGGTTATACCGGGGAGCTGTTTTTT
.	.	TRBJ1-3	TRBV6-5	15	CASRTSRAVGNTIYF	TGTGCCAGCAGGACCTCTCGCGCGGTGGGTAACACCATATATTTT
few	TRBD2	TRBJ2-3	TRBV30	15	CAWGGNLAGTDTQYF	TGTGCCTGGGGGGGGAACCTAGCGGGCACAGATACGCAGTATTTT
.	.	TRBJ1-1	TRBV7-9	13	CASSLVEGLQAFF	TGTGCCAGCAGCTTAGTTGAGGGTCTTCAAGCTTTCTTT
.	TRBD1	TRBJ2-5	TRBV29-1	13	CSVGDRVAKTQYF	TGCAGCGTTGGGGACAGGGTGGCAAAGACCCAGTACTTC
.	TRBD1	TRBJ1-2	TRBV19	15	CASRPFREGARGYTF	TGTGCCAGTAGACCCTTTAGGGAGGGGGCGCGAGGCTACACCTTC
.	.	TRBJ2-7	TRBV27	14	CASSLSHGTYEQYF	TGTGCCAGCAGTTTATCCCACGGGACCTACGAGCAGTACTTC
.	.	TRBJ2-7	TRBV14	13	CASSQGASGVQYF	TGTGCCAGCAGCCAAGGGGCCTCGGGGGTGCAGTACTTC
.	.	TRBJ2-7	TRBV9	14	CASSPPQRTYEQYF	TGTGCCAGCAGCCCCCCCCAAAGAACCTACGAGCAGTACTTC
.	.	TRBJ1-2	TRBV2	15	CASSVNWGRRNGYTF	TGTGCCAGCAGCGTTAACTGGGGACGCCGAAATGGCTACACCTTC
.	TRBD1	TRBJ2-4	TRBV4-1	14	CASSQADRGYIQYF	TGCGCCAGCAGCCAAGCAGACAGGGGATACATTCAGTACTTC